This T cell receptor (beta chain) was captured by sequencing in a study of beta chain features in type 1 diabetes. As concerns this clone: Antigen: not known.

Sequenced material consisted of expressed TCRB transcripts (all of the isolated RNA was reverse transcribed). Method: immunoSEQ multiplex PCR; TCRdb's copy keeps in-frame clones and lacks some. The sample shows about 400,000 clones, 10% to 15% of them seen only once. Study results and limitations: There was no resolution here of whether HLA type influences TCRB rearrangement. Insertion counts at VDJ junctions were lower in type 1 diabetes patients, who also showed more deletions there.

Looked up from germline, CDR1 is MNHNY and CDR2 is SVGAGI (reference sequence). V was cut by 10 bases and J by 0 bases, with 14 bases left in between. There are 14 residues in the CDR3. The chain carries TRBV6-6 and TRBJ2-3; D is unclear. Sequencing input: naive CD4+ T cells from blood. The receptor comes from a man in his late teens or twenties in good health. CDR3 residues: CAISIDGSTDTQYF. For the CDR3, the DNA is TGTGCCATCTCAATCGACGGGAGCACAGATACGCAGTATTTT.